A selection of T cell receptor beta chains follows, all from one sample in a study of cytomegalovirus exposure and HLA in healthy donors. Clones were sequenced by immunoSEQ multiplex PCR, and TCRdb holds only the in-frame ones, with some missing. Of some 170,000 clones listed, over 65% were seen once; the top ten hold 4.7%. Sequenced: PBMCs. These receptors were collected from a man aged 18 to 29 in good health and CMV-seropositive. CDR3s include the opening cysteine and the closing phenylalanine or tryptophan.

j_gene | v_gene | CDR3aa
TRBJ2-3 | TRBV5-6 | CASSFGQGPIGTDTQYF
TRBJ1-1 | TRBV25-1 | CASSLLPGQGNTEAFF
TRBJ2-1 | TRBV5-1 | CASSFVAVRGNEQFF
TRBJ2-5 | TRBV9 | CASSVTSGGPHYKQETQYF
TRBJ1-1 | TRBV10-3 | CAIRPGGAGTEAFF
TRBJ2-5 | TRBV30 | CVWSDFPLAGAQYF
TRBJ2-1 | TRBV5-1 | CASSLGTAGNEQFF
TRBJ1-2 | TRBV5-8 | CASSLSGRSYGYTF
TRBJ2-1 | TRBV29-1 | CSVFGGAFNEQFF
TRBJ2-1 | TRBV2 | CASNMAGMRNEQFF
TRBJ2-5 | TRBV18 | CASSPRARTSGVTQETQYF
TRBJ2-5 | TRBV5-6 | CASSLYAGEGGETQYF
TRBJ1-2 | TRBV5-4 | CASSQNSGLYGYTF
TRBJ2-5 | TRBV15 | CATSGVGGRETQYF
TRBJ1-2 | TRBV6-4 | CASSDVAGAYLGGYTF
TRBJ1-1 | TRBV18 | CASSPWDRHTEAFF
TRBJ2-1 | TRBV6-1 | CASRGRGYYNEQFF
TRBJ1-2 | TRBV5-6 | CASSVGTENYGYTF
TRBJ2-6 | TRBV7-3 | CASSSGQGIDNVLTF
TRBJ1-1 | TRBV7-2 | CASSAQTGLNTEAFF
TRBJ2-5 | TRBV5-1 | CASSTPEGETQYF
TRBJ1-1 | TRBV23-1 | CASSQSSREGEAFF